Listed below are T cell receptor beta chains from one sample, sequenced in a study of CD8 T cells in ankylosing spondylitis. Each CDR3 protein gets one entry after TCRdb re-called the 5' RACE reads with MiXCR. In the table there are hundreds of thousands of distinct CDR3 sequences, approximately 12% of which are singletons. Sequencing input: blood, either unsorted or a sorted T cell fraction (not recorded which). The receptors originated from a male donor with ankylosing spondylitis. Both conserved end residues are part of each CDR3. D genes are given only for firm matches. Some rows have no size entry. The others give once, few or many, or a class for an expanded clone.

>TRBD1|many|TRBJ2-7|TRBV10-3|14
CAISERTGAGEQYF
TGTGCCATCAGTGAGAGGACAGGGGCTGGCGAGCAGTACTTC
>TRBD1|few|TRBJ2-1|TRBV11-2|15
CASSLIRGRYNEQFF
TGTGCCAGCAGCTTAATAAGGGGGCGGTACAATGAGCAGTTCTTC
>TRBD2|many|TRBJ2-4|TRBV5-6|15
CASSSYGGSGGIQYF
TGTGCCAGCAGCTCTTATGGCGGGAGTGGGGGCATTCAGTACTTC
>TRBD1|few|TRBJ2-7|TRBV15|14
CATSKGQGGYEQYF
TGTGCCACCAGCAAGGGACAGGGGGGTTACGAGCAGTACTTC
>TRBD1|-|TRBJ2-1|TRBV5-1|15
CASSFGGQAYNEQFF
TGCGCCAGCAGTTTCGGGGGACAGGCCTACAATGAGCAGTTCTTC
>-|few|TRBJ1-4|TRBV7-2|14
CASSVPQSNEKLFF
TGTGCCAGCAGCGTACCCCAGTCTAATGAAAAACTGTTTTTT
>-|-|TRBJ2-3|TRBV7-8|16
CASTLSSGPSGDTQYF
TGTGCCAGCACCCTTAGTAGCGGACCTTCTGGGGATACGCAGTATTTT
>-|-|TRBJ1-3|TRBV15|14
CATSRAPSGNTIYF
TGTGCCACCAGCAGAGCGCCTTCTGGAAACACCATATATTTT
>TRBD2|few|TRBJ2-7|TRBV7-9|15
CASSSRGEGIYEQYF
TGTGCCAGCAGCTCCCGGGGGGAGGGTATCTACGAGCAGTACTTC
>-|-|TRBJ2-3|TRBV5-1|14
CASTRIGVGDTQYF
TGCGCCAGCACCAGGATAGGGGTTGGAGATACGCAGTATTTT
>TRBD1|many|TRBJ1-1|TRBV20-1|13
CSAIRDRYTEAFF
TGCAGTGCTATACGGGACAGGTACACTGAAGCTTTCTTT
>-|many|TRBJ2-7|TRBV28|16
CASSLYASGATYEQYF
TGTGCCAGCAGCCTATACGCCTCGGGGGCCACCTACGAGCAGTACTTC
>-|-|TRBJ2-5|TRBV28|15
CASSLRGRFRETQYF
TGTGCCAGCTCCCTGAGGGGGAGGTTTAGGGAGACCCAGTACTTC
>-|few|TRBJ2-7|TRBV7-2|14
CASSSWVGPYEQYF
TGTGCCAGCAGCTCGTGGGTGGGACCCTACGAGCAGTACTTC
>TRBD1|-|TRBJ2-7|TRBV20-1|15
CSASEPWQGVYEQYF
TGCAGTGCTAGTGAACCGTGGCAGGGGGTTTACGAGCAGTACTTC
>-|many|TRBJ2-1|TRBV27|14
CASADGQIYNEQFF
TGTGCCAGCGCCGATGGACAGATATACAATGAGCAGTTCTTC
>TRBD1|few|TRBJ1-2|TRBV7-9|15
CASSSDGRGQYGYTF
TGTGCCAGCAGCTCGGATGGCAGGGGGCAATATGGCTACACCTTC
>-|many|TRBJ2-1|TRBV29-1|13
CSVERHSYNEQFF
TGCAGCGTTGAGCGGCACTCCTACAATGAGCAGTTCTTC
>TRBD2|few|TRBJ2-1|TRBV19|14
CASSSRAGVYEQFF
TGTGCCAGTAGTAGCCGGGCGGGGGTCTATGAGCAGTTCTTC
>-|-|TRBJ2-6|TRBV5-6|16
CASSWTRDAGANVLTF
TGTGCCAGCAGCTGGACCCGGGATGCTGGGGCCAACGTCCTGACTTTC
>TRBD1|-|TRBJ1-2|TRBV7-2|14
CASSYDRVNYGYTF
TGTGCCAGCAGCTACGACAGGGTGAACTATGGCTACACCTTC
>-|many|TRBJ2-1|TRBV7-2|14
CASSTGTSSVGQFF
TGTGCCAGCAGCACAGGGACCTCCTCCGTGGGGCAGTTCTTC
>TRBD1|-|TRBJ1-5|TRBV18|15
CASSPADRVSQPQHF
TGTGCCAGCTCACCGGCTGACAGGGTTAGCCAGCCCCAGCATTTT
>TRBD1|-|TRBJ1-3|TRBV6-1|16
CASRTGQGRSGNTIYF
TGTGCCAGCAGGACGGGACAGGGGAGATCTGGAAACACCATATATTTT
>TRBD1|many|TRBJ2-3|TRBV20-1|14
CSAGPGQGADTQYF
TGCAGTGCTGGGCCGGGACAGGGCGCAGATACGCAGTATTTT
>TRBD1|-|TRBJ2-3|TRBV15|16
CATSRVRGQGKDTQYF
TGTGCCACCAGCAGAGTTAGGGGGCAAGGAAAAGATACGCAGTATTTT
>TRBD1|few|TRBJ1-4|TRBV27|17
CASRSTGIRATNEKLFF
TGTGCCAGCAGATCGACAGGGATTCGTGCAACTAATGAAAAACTGTTTTTT
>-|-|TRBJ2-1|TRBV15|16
CATSRTGSSSYNEQFF
TGTGCCACCAGCAGGACCGGGAGTAGCTCCTACAATGAGCAGTTCTTC
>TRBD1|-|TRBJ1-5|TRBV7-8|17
CASSLWDRGLLNQPQHF
TGTGCCAGCAGTTTATGGGACAGGGGGCTTCTTAATCAGCCCCAGCATTTT
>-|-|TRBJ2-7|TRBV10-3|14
CAISTRQERYEQYF
TGTGCCATCAGTACACGACAGGAACGCTACGAGCAGTACTTC
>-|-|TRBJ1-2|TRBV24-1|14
CATSDQAGGYGYTF
TGTGCCACCAGTGATCAGGCCGGGGGTTATGGCTACACCTTC